This is a list of T cell receptor beta chains from one sample in a study of OX40 agonist ivuxolimab in advanced cancers. Repertoires were generated with immunoSEQ multiplex PCR, while TCRdb's copy carries only in-frame clones and drops some. The sample carries around 80,000 clones, around 94% recorded once. Here the sequenced sample was CD4+ or CD8+ T cells sorted from blood, taken in a trial of the OX40 agonist ivuxolimab. The receptors come from an adult with an advanced solid tumor such as melanoma, head and neck, liver or kidney cancer. The CDR3 runs from the conserved cysteine through the conserved F or W. Fields, in order: D gene, V gene, clone size, CDR3 length, J gene, CDR3 DNA, CDR3 protein. The D gene is left open where the match is weak. Not every row has a clone size; where given, it reads once, few, many or a size class.

d_gene: TRBD2
v_gene: TRBV29-1
abundance: .
len: 15
j_gene: TRBJ2-1
CDR3nt: TGCAGCGTTGAACTTAGCGGGAGAGGCTACAATGAGCAGTTCTTC
CDR3aa: CSVELSGRGYNEQFF

d_gene: .
v_gene: TRBV5-1
abundance: .
len: 16
j_gene: TRBJ1-3
CDR3nt: TGCGCCAGCAGCCCCCTGGGTGCGAGAACTGGAAACACCATATATTTT
CDR3aa: CASSPLGARTGNTIYF

d_gene: TRBD2
v_gene: TRBV4-1
abundance: .
len: 17
j_gene: TRBJ2-7
CDR3nt: TGCGCCAGCAGCCAAGGACTAGCGGGGGGGAACGTCTACGAGCAGTACTTC
CDR3aa: CASSQGLAGGNVYEQYF

d_gene: TRBD2
v_gene: TRBV11-3
abundance: once
len: 16
j_gene: TRBJ2-1
CDR3nt: TGTGCCAGCAGCTTAGATGGCGGGAGCTCCTACAATGAGCAGTTCTTC
CDR3aa: CASSLDGGSSYNEQFF

d_gene: TRBD1
v_gene: TRBV12-5
abundance: .
len: 16
j_gene: TRBJ1-6
CDR3nt: TGTGCTAGTGGTTCCTGGCGACAGGGGGCGGATTCACCCCTCCACTTT
CDR3aa: CASGSWRQGADSPLHF

d_gene: TRBD1
v_gene: TRBV6-5
abundance: .
len: 15
j_gene: TRBJ2-1
CDR3nt: TGTGCCAGCACCCCAACAGGGGGATTATACAATGAGCAGTTCTTC
CDR3aa: CASTPTGGLYNEQFF

d_gene: .
v_gene: TRBV4-3
abundance: .
len: 12
j_gene: TRBJ2-2
CDR3nt: TGCGCCAGCAGCCAAGAGCTCGGGGAGCTGTTTTTT
CDR3aa: CASSQELGELFF

d_gene: TRBD2
v_gene: TRBV4-3
abundance: .
len: 17
j_gene: TRBJ2-5
CDR3nt: TGCGCCAGCAGCCAAGCGACTAGCGGGGGCTTCCAAGAGACCCAGTACTTC
CDR3aa: CASSQATSGGFQETQYF

d_gene: .
v_gene: TRBV4-3
abundance: .
len: 15
j_gene: TRBJ1-4
CDR3nt: TGCGCCAGCAGCCAAGATTCAAGCTATAATGAAAAACTGTTTTTT
CDR3aa: CASSQDSSYNEKLFF

d_gene: TRBD1
v_gene: TRBV27
abundance: .
len: 16
j_gene: TRBJ2-7
CDR3nt: TGTGCCAGCAGTCCAACAGCGACAGGGGTCCCCTACGAGCAGTACTTC
CDR3aa: CASSPTATGVPYEQYF

d_gene: .
v_gene: TRBV7-6
abundance: .
len: 17
j_gene: TRBJ2-1
CDR3nt: TGTGCCAGCAGCTTAGGCCCCCAATCGTCGTCCTACAATGAGCAGTTCTTC
CDR3aa: CASSLGPQSSSYNEQFF

d_gene: TRBD1
v_gene: TRBV6-5
abundance: .
len: 13
j_gene: TRBJ1-1
CDR3nt: TGTGCCAGCTACAGGGGGAGGAACACTGAAGCTTTCTTT
CDR3aa: CASYRGRNTEAFF

d_gene: .
v_gene: TRBV28
abundance: .
len: 14
j_gene: TRBJ1-1
CDR3nt: TGTGCCAGCAGTTTAAGGGGGGGGTACACTGAAGCTTTCTTT
CDR3aa: CASSLRGGYTEAFF

d_gene: .
v_gene: TRBV6-5
abundance: once
len: 14
j_gene: TRBJ2-3
CDR3nt: TGTGCCAGCAGAACGGGACTCACCGACTCTACGCAGTATTTT
CDR3aa: CASRTGLTDSTQYF

d_gene: TRBD1
v_gene: TRBV5-6
abundance: .
len: 15
j_gene: TRBJ1-5
CDR3nt: TGTGCCAGCAGCTTCGGGACAGGCGTAAATCAGCCCCAGCATTTT
CDR3aa: CASSFGTGVNQPQHF

d_gene: TRBD1
v_gene: TRBV6-5
abundance: .
len: 14
j_gene: TRBJ2-5
CDR3nt: TGTGCCAGCAGTTACTCCCAACAGGGGGGGACCCAGTACTTC
CDR3aa: CASSYSQQGGTQYF

d_gene: .
v_gene: TRBV5-8
abundance: .
len: 15
j_gene: TRBJ2-2
CDR3nt: TGTGCCAGCAGCCAGGGGACCCCGATCACCGGGGAGCTGTTTTTT
CDR3aa: CASSQGTPITGELFF

d_gene: TRBD1
v_gene: TRBV28
abundance: .
len: 15
j_gene: TRBJ1-3
CDR3nt: TGTGCCAGCAGGGGGGGGACAGGGGCTGGAAACACCATATATTTT
CDR3aa: CASRGGTGAGNTIYF

d_gene: TRBD1
v_gene: TRBV7-9
abundance: .
len: 14
j_gene: TRBJ2-7
CDR3nt: TGTGCCAGCAGCTTAGGGGGACAGGGGTACGAGCAGTACTTC
CDR3aa: CASSLGGQGYEQYF

d_gene: TRBD1
v_gene: TRBV5-1
abundance: .
len: 16
j_gene: TRBJ2-7
CDR3nt: TGCGCCAGCAGCTGGACAGGGGGCGCGATCGCCTACGAGCAGTACTTC
CDR3aa: CASSWTGGAIAYEQYF

d_gene: .
v_gene: TRBV27
abundance: .
len: 14
j_gene: TRBJ2-7
CDR3nt: TGTGCCAGCAGTTTATCCCTGGGCTCCTACGAGCAGTACTTC
CDR3aa: CASSLSLGSYEQYF

d_gene: .
v_gene: TRBV5-1
abundance: .
len: 15
j_gene: TRBJ2-3
CDR3nt: TGCGCCAGCAGCTGGGGGGTGGAGGGCACAGATACGCAGTATTTT
CDR3aa: CASSWGVEGTDTQYF

d_gene: .
v_gene: TRBV19
abundance: .
len: 15
j_gene: TRBJ1-1
CDR3nt: TGTGCCAGTAGTATAGGCGGGGGGGCTCACACTGAAGCTTTCTTT
CDR3aa: CASSIGGGAHTEAFF

d_gene: .
v_gene: TRBV4-3
abundance: .
len: 14
j_gene: TRBJ2-2
CDR3nt: TGCGCCAGCAGCCAAGGATTTTTCACCGGGGAGCTGTTTTTT
CDR3aa: CASSQGFFTGELFF

d_gene: .
v_gene: TRBV14
abundance: .
len: 17
j_gene: TRBJ1-2
CDR3nt: TGTGCCAGCAGCCAAGCCCCCCCTGGCCGACTCAACTATGGCTACACCTTC
CDR3aa: CASSQAPPGRLNYGYTF

d_gene: TRBD2
v_gene: TRBV7-9
abundance: .
len: 16
j_gene: TRBJ2-7
CDR3nt: TGTGCCAGCAGCCCTATCACTAGCGGGAGATCCTACGAGCAGTACTTC
CDR3aa: CASSPITSGRSYEQYF

d_gene: TRBD1
v_gene: TRBV27
abundance: once
len: 16
j_gene: TRBJ1-1
CDR3nt: TGTGCCAGCAGTTTAGGACAGGCATACATGAACACTGAAGCTTTCTTT
CDR3aa: CASSLGQAYMNTEAFF

d_gene: .
v_gene: TRBV19
abundance: .
len: 14
j_gene: TRBJ1-2
CDR3nt: TGTGCCAGTAGTATAGATTTGGGGAACTATGGCTACACCTTC
CDR3aa: CASSIDLGNYGYTF

d_gene: TRBD1
v_gene: TRBV7-6
abundance: .
len: 19
j_gene: TRBJ1-2
CDR3nt: TGTGCCAGCAGCTTAGCACACTCCGGGACAGGGGGGATGAACTATGGCTACACCTTC
CDR3aa: CASSLAHSGTGGMNYGYTF

d_gene: TRBD1
v_gene: TRBV6-5
abundance: .
len: 14
j_gene: TRBJ1-2
CDR3nt: TGTGCCAGCAGTTACGGGACAGACCATTATGGCTACACCTTC
CDR3aa: CASSYGTDHYGYTF

d_gene: TRBD2
v_gene: TRBV11-2
abundance: .
len: 18
j_gene: TRBJ2-5
CDR3nt: TGTGCCAGCAGCGGAAGCGTAAGAGGCGGGGGGTACCAAGAGACCCAGTACTTC
CDR3aa: CASSGSVRGGGYQETQYF

d_gene: .
v_gene: TRBV11-2
abundance: .
len: 13
j_gene: TRBJ1-5
CDR3nt: TGTGCCAGCAGCTTATGGGGTGATCAGCCCCAGCATTTT
CDR3aa: CASSLWGDQPQHF

d_gene: .
v_gene: TRBV9
abundance: .
len: 13
j_gene: TRBJ2-1
CDR3nt: TGTGCCAGCAGCTCCCACCACTACAATGAGCAGTTCTTC
CDR3aa: CASSSHHYNEQFF

d_gene: TRBD1
v_gene: TRBV6-6
abundance: .
len: 14
j_gene: TRBJ2-7
CDR3nt: TGTGCCAGCAGTTACTCGACAGGGACCTACGAGCAGTACTTC
CDR3aa: CASSYSTGTYEQYF

d_gene: TRBD1
v_gene: TRBV2
abundance: .
len: 15
j_gene: TRBJ1-3
CDR3nt: TGTGCCAGCAGTTCTCCGACAGGGGGCGCGGACACCATATATTTT
CDR3aa: CASSSPTGGADTIYF

d_gene: .
v_gene: TRBV27
abundance: .
len: 11
j_gene: TRBJ2-1
CDR3nt: TGTGCCAGCAGTTTCGGACCTACCCAGTTCTTC
CDR3aa: CASSFGPTQFF

d_gene: TRBD1
v_gene: TRBV6-1
abundance: .
len: 14
j_gene: TRBJ2-7
CDR3nt: TGTGCCAGCAGTGAAGAGGTCAGGGGGTACGAGCAGTACTTC
CDR3aa: CASSEEVRGYEQYF

d_gene: TRBD1
v_gene: TRBV14
abundance: .
len: 14
j_gene: TRBJ1-1
CDR3nt: TGTGCCAGCAGCCGAGGACAGGGATACACTGAAGCTTTCTTT
CDR3aa: CASSRGQGYTEAFF

d_gene: .
v_gene: TRBV7-9
abundance: .
len: 15
j_gene: TRBJ2-7
CDR3nt: TGTGCCAGCAGCTTAGCCCAGGGGGGACCATACGAGCAGTACTTC
CDR3aa: CASSLAQGGPYEQYF

d_gene: .
v_gene: TRBV7-9
abundance: .
len: 13
j_gene: TRBJ2-5
CDR3nt: TGTGCCAGCAGCTTACTCATCCAAGAGACCCAGTACTTC
CDR3aa: CASSLLIQETQYF

d_gene: TRBD2
v_gene: TRBV9
abundance: .
len: 18
j_gene: TRBJ2-2
CDR3nt: TGTGCCAGCAGCGCGTGGACTAGCGGTCTGGAAGCGACCGGGGAGCTGTTTTTT
CDR3aa: CASSAWTSGLEATGELFF

d_gene: TRBD1
v_gene: TRBV7-2
abundance: .
len: 17
j_gene: TRBJ1-6
CDR3nt: TGTGCCAGCAGCTTAGCCCCAGGGACAGGGGGAAGTTCACCCCTCCACTTT
CDR3aa: CASSLAPGTGGSSPLHF

d_gene: TRBD1
v_gene: TRBV10-2
abundance: once
len: 13
j_gene: TRBJ2-7
CDR3nt: TGCGCCAGCAGTGGGCAGGGGGCCTACGAGCAGTACTTC
CDR3aa: CASSGQGAYEQYF

d_gene: .
v_gene: TRBV9
abundance: .
len: 14
j_gene: TRBJ2-7
CDR3nt: TGTGCCAGCAGCGTAACTCCATCTAACTACGAGCAGTACTTC
CDR3aa: CASSVTPSNYEQYF

d_gene: .
v_gene: TRBV11-2
abundance: .
len: 14
j_gene: TRBJ1-1
CDR3nt: TGTGCCAGCAGCTTAGTCGGGGGCGACACTGAAGCTTTCTTT
CDR3aa: CASSLVGGDTEAFF

d_gene: .
v_gene: TRBV9
abundance: .
len: 13
j_gene: TRBJ1-1
CDR3nt: TGTGCCAGCAGCGTAGGGGACTTCACTGAAGCTTTCTTT
CDR3aa: CASSVGDFTEAFF

d_gene: TRBD1
v_gene: TRBV7-9
abundance: .
len: 17
j_gene: TRBJ2-2
CDR3nt: TGTGCCAGCAGCTTAGTACAAGGGGGCAAAAGGACCGGGGAGCTGTTTTTT
CDR3aa: CASSLVQGGKRTGELFF

d_gene: .
v_gene: TRBV6-4
abundance: .
len: 15
j_gene: TRBJ2-1
CDR3nt: TGTGCCAGCATCCGGGGGCCCTCCCTTTACAATGAGCAGTTCTTC
CDR3aa: CASIRGPSLYNEQFF

d_gene: .
v_gene: TRBV30
abundance: .
len: 14
j_gene: TRBJ1-4
CDR3nt: TGTGCCTGGAGTTTTGGACGATTTGGCGAAAAACTGTTTTTT
CDR3aa: CAWSFGRFGEKLFF

d_gene: .
v_gene: TRBV6-6
abundance: once
len: 14
j_gene: TRBJ2-5
CDR3nt: TGTGCCAGCAGTTACGGGCGGGTCCAAGAGACCCAGTACTTC
CDR3aa: CASSYGRVQETQYF

d_gene: TRBD2
v_gene: TRBV7-6
abundance: .
len: 18
j_gene: TRBJ2-2
CDR3nt: TGTGCCAGCAGCTTAGGTTGGCTAGCGGGAGGCTCCACCGGGGAGCTGTTTTTT
CDR3aa: CASSLGWLAGGSTGELFF

d_gene: .
v_gene: TRBV5-4
abundance: .
len: 12
j_gene: TRBJ1-6
CDR3nt: TGTGCCAGCAGCTCAGAGAATTCACCCCTCCACTTT
CDR3aa: CASSSENSPLHF

d_gene: TRBD1
v_gene: TRBV15
abundance: .
len: 17
j_gene: TRBJ2-1
CDR3nt: TGTGCCACTATACACAAGGGACAGGCCGATCGTGCGAATGAGCAGTTCTTC
CDR3aa: CATIHKGQADRANEQFF

d_gene: .
v_gene: TRBV5-4
abundance: .
len: 18
j_gene: TRBJ2-7
CDR3nt: TGTGCCAGCAGCCCCCCCGGGCAAGGCGCCTGGGGTGAAGGCGAGCAGTACTTC
CDR3aa: CASSPPGQGAWGEGEQYF

d_gene: TRBD1
v_gene: TRBV29-1
abundance: once
len: 12
j_gene: TRBJ2-7
CDR3nt: TGCAGCGTTGGGGGACAGGCCTACGAGCAGTACTTC
CDR3aa: CSVGGQAYEQYF

d_gene: .
v_gene: TRBV7-9
abundance: .
len: 13
j_gene: TRBJ2-5
CDR3nt: TGTGCCAGCAGCTCGTGGTGGGAAGAGACCCAGTACTTC
CDR3aa: CASSSWWEETQYF

d_gene: TRBD2
v_gene: TRBV28
abundance: .
len: 15
j_gene: TRBJ2-1
CDR3nt: TGTGCCAGCAGGACTAGCGGGAGCTCCTACAATGAGCAGTTCTTC
CDR3aa: CASRTSGSSYNEQFF

d_gene: .
v_gene: TRBV5-8
abundance: .
len: 14
j_gene: TRBJ2-1
CDR3nt: TGTGCCAGCAGGTCGACAGAGTCCTACAATGAGCAGTTCTTC
CDR3aa: CASRSTESYNEQFF

d_gene: TRBD2
v_gene: TRBV27
abundance: .
len: 13
j_gene: TRBJ2-1
CDR3nt: TGTGCCAGCAGTTCCGGGACTAGCAATGAGCAGTTCTTC
CDR3aa: CASSSGTSNEQFF

d_gene: TRBD1
v_gene: TRBV27
abundance: .
len: 15
j_gene: TRBJ1-1
CDR3nt: TGTGCCAGCAGTTTATCGACAGGGAGCGGCACTGAAGCTTTCTTT
CDR3aa: CASSLSTGSGTEAFF